This entry lists 25 T cell receptor beta chains sequenced from one sample in a study of cytomegalovirus exposure and HLA in healthy donors. The assay was immunoSEQ multiplex PCR, and TCRdb's table has in-frame clones only and misses some. This table has nearly 80,000 clones, over 85% appearing once. The source material was PBMCs. Receptor source: a woman aged 25 to 39 in good health and CMV-seronegative.

This sequence joins TRBV19 and TRBJ1-1; D might be TRBD1 (6 bases). Germline assignment: CDR1 LNHDA and CDR2 SQIVND (reference sequence). V lost 5 bases and J 0 bases, leaving 13 bases between the germline ends. CDR3 length: 15 residues. CDR3 in amino acids: CASSGGGLMNTEAFF. CDR3 bases: TGTGCCAGTAGTGGCGGGGGGCTAATGAACACTGAAGCTTTCTTT. Full variable domain (remainder filled in from reference TRBV19 and TRBJ1-1): DGGITQSPKYLFRKEGQNVTLSCEQNLNHDAMYWYRQDPGQGLRLIYYSQIVNDFQKGDIAEGYSVSREKKESFPLTVTSAQKNPTAFYLCASSGGGLMNTEAFFGQGTRLTVV.

This chain joins TRBV9 and TRBJ2-7; 12 bases are shared with TRBD2. CDR1 and CDR2 (germline): SGDLS, YYNGEE. The CDR3 contains 18 residues. The V and J ends lost 0 bases and 0 bases, in that order; junction bases with no gene match: 7. CDR3 in amino acids: CASSVDDLAGGSSYEQYF. CDR3 sequence (DNA): TGTGCCAGCAGCGTAGACGACCTAGCGGGAGGGAGCTCCTACGAGCAGTACTTC.

The gene calls are TRBV7-9 and TRBJ2-5; D not resolved. Germline CDR1 is SEHNR and CDR2 is FQNEAQ (reference sequence). The CDR3 consists of 15 residues. The V gene lost 8 bases and the J gene lost 1 base, with 17 bases spanning the gap. CDR3 bases: TGTGCCAGCCTAGGCCCTAGTACCTTCCAAGAGACCCAGTACTTC. Translating gives CASLGPSTFQETQYF.

The gene calls are TRBV11-1 and TRBJ1-2; 9 nucleotides line up with TRBD1. The CDR3 runs to 14 residues. The ends lost 5 bases at V and 2 bases at J; junction bases unmatched: 3. CDR1 is SGHAT, CDR2 FQDESV, per germline (reference sequence). The DNA of the CDR3 is TGTGCCAGCAGCGCGGGACAGGGAAACTATGGCTACACCTTC. Protein sequence: CASSAGQGNYGYTF. The full variable domain, with the rest looked up from reference TRBV11-1 and TRBJ1-2, is EAEVAQSPRYKITEKSQAVAFWCDPISGHATLYWYRQILGQGPELLVQFQDESVVDDSQLPKDRFSAERLKGVDSTLKIQPAELGDSAMYLCASSAGQGNYGYTFGSGTRLTVV.

The gene calls are TRBV5-4 and TRBJ2-3, with D tentatively TRBD1 (6 bases). CDR1 and CDR2 (germline): SGHNT, YYREEE (reference sequence). CDR3 length equals 14 residues. V lost 3 bases to trimming and J lost 3 bases, with 11 bases between them. In DNA, the CDR3 is TGTGCCAGCAGCTCAGGACAGTTGACAGATACGCAGTATTTT. It encodes CASSSGQLTDTQYF.

The genes are TRBV27 and TRBJ1-2, with D possibly matching TRBD1 (6 bases). Deletions cut 6 bases from V and 2 bases from J, with 13 bases between. Germline V CDR1 and CDR2: MNHEY, SMNVEV (reference sequence). CDR3 length: 14 residues. CDR3 nucleotide sequence: TGTGCCAGCAGCTCCAGGGGCCAGAACTATGGCTACACCTTC. This translates into CASSSRGQNYGYTF.

This clone was picked up one time. The chain joins TRBV9 to TRBJ2-7; D gene ambiguous. V lost 0 bases, J lost 2 bases, and 9 bases lay in between. Germline CDR1 reads SGDLS; CDR2 reads YYNGEE. This CDR3 spans 14 amino acids. The CDR3 region has the DNA TGTGCCAGCAGCGTAGTAAACCGGGCCTACGAGCAGTACTTC. Residues: CASSVVNRAYEQYF.

This sequence joins TRBV9 and TRBJ1-2; 8 bases align to TRBD1. J gave up 7 bases and V 0 bases, and 14 bases lay outside the gene matches. Germline loops: CDR1 SGDLS, CDR2 YYNGEE. The CDR3 has 17 amino acids. The CDR3 DNA reads TGTGCCAGCAGCGTAGACCAGGGGGCGCCCGGAAGATTTGGCTACACCTTC. Residues: CASSVDQGAPGRFGYTF.

This clone was seen a handful of times. This rearrangement joins TRBV6-1 to TRBJ1-5; D is possibly TRBD1 (5 bases). The CDR3 is 14 residues long. V gave up 2 bases and J gave up 2 bases, with 7 bases separating them. The germline gives CDR1 MNHNS, CDR2 SASEGT. The CDR3 sequence is CASSEMTGNQPQHF. The CDR3 coding sequence is TGTGCCAGCAGTGAAATGACAGGCAATCAGCCCCAGCATTTT.

The table lists this clone with a few counts. The gene calls are TRBV4-1 and TRBJ2-1, with TRBD2 matching over 10 bases. Germline CDR1 and CDR2: MGHRA and YSYEKL. The CDR3 length is 19 residues. V dropped 6 bases and J dropped 5; count of bases not matched to a gene: 19. CDR3 in amino acids: CASRGGPFGLAGENNEQFF. CDR3 DNA sequence: TGCGCCAGCAGGGGTGGGCCCTTTGGCCTAGCGGGAGAGAACAATGAGCAGTTCTTC.

The rearrangement joins TRBV9 to TRBJ2-5, with TRBD1 matching 10 bases. V shed 3 bases, J shed 3 bases, and the junction held 2 bases outside the gene matches. Looked up from germline, CDR1 is SGDLS and CDR2 is YYNGEE. The CDR3 length is 14 residues. CDR3 residues: CASSEGTGEETQYF. CDR3 bases: TGTGCCAGCAGCGAGGGGACAGGGGAAGAGACCCAGTACTTC.

The V gene is TRBV6-1, the J gene TRBJ2-7; unclear D gene. Germline CDR1 MNHNS, CDR2 SASEGT. Trimming removed 3 bases at V and 7 bases at J, with 7 bases between. The CDR3 runs to 11 residues. CDR3 coding DNA: TGTGCCAGCAGTGAGCTGCGGGAGCAGTACTTC. As protein: CASSELREQYF.

The CDR3 spells CASSLTDSNYGYTF. CDR3 DNA: TGTGCCAGCAGCTTAACGGACTCCAACTATGGCTACACCTTC. The rearrangement uses TRBV11-2 and TRBJ1-2; D ambiguous. This CDR3 comprises 14 residues. V lost 2 bases and J 2 bases, leaving 9 bases between the germline ends. Germline V gene data show CDR1 as SGHAT and CDR2 as FQNNGV.

V usage is TRBV9 and J usage is TRBJ1-1, with 8 positions matching TRBD1. CDR3 length equals 15 residues. Germline values: CDR1 SGDLS, CDR2 YYNGEE. V trimming: 4 bases; J trimming: 6 bases; junction bases outside the gene matches: 11. CDR3 in DNA: TGTGCCAGCAGCCCTGCGGACAGGGTGGTGGCTGAAGCTTTCTTT. This encodes CASSPADRVVAEAFF.

V and J are TRBV28 and TRBJ2-5; 9 nucleotides match TRBD1. Germline-derived CDR1 and CDR2 are MDHEN and SYDVKM. The CDR3 extends over 15 amino acids. The ends lost 5 bases at V and 4 bases at J; junction bases unmatched: 8. CDR3 in DNA: TGTGCCAGCAGTCCCTCTACAGGGGGCACAGAGACCCAGTACTTC. Its translation: CASSPSTGGTETQYF.

This clone was seen once. The chain employs TRBV12-5 and TRBJ1-5, with D possibly matching TRBD1 (5 bases). The CDR3 is made up of 15 amino acids. The V gene lost 6 bases and the J gene lost 4 bases, with 16 bases spanning the gap. Germline lookup yields CDR1 LGHNT and CDR2 FRNRAP. CDR3 amino acids: CASGPPGHPNQPQHF. The CDR3, as DNA: TGTGCTAGTGGGCCCCCCGGACACCCAAATCAGCCCCAGCATTTT.

CDR3 sequence (DNA): TGTGCCAGCAGCGCGTCTAGCGGGTCCTACAATGAGCAGTTCTTC. Its translation is CASSASSGSYNEQFF. The gene calls are TRBV7-7 and TRBJ2-1, with 8 positions matching TRBD2. CDR3 length equals 15 residues. The V segment lost 5 bases and the J segment 1 base; nucleotides outside the gene matches: 4. CDR1 and CDR2 from the germline V gene are SSHAT and FNYEAQ (reference sequence).

The V call is TRBV9, the J call TRBJ1-2; 7 nucleotides line up with TRBD1. The junction had 8 bases not matched to a gene; V was cut back by 4 bases and J by 5 bases. CDR1 is SGDLS and CDR2 is YYNGEE in the germline V gene. This CDR3 has 14 amino acids. CDR3 sequence: CASSPLDRVYGYTF. The CDR3 region has the DNA TGTGCCAGCAGCCCCTTAGACAGGGTGTATGGCTACACCTTC.

The chain couples TRBV6-5 to TRBJ2-5; 11 bases are shared with TRBD2. V gave up 7 bases and J gave up 5 bases; unmatched junction bases: 9. This CDR3 region has 15 residues. Germline assignment: CDR1 MNHEY and CDR2 SVGAGI. CDR3 bases: TGTGCCAGCACCATGGGACTAGCGGCTCAGGAGACCCAGTACTTC. The encoded protein is CASTMGLAAQETQYF.

The chain links TRBV5-5 to TRBJ1-4, with D perhaps TRBD1 (5 bases). The germline V gene has CDR1 SGHKS and CDR2 YYEKEE (reference sequence). The CDR3 sequence is 16 residues long. Trimming removed 3 bases from V and 2 bases from J, with 14 bases in between. CDR3: CASSSNRGSTNEKLFF. CDR3 nucleotides: TGTGCCAGCAGCTCCAATCGGGGGAGCACTAATGAAAAACTGTTTTTT. Full variable domain (rest looked up from reference TRBV5-5 and TRBJ1-4): DAGVTQSPTHLIKTRGQQVTLRCSPISGHKSVSWYQQVLGQGPQFIFQYYEKEERGRGNFPDRFSARQFPNYSSELNVNALLLGDSALYLCASSSNRGSTNEKLFFGSGTQLSVL.

The J gene is TRBJ1-1, the V gene TRBV30; D ambiguous. The CDR3 totals 14 residues. V was trimmed by 4 bases and J by 1 base, leaving 13 bases between them. In germline, CDR1 is GTSNPN, CDR2 SVGIG (reference sequence). CDR3 amino acids: CAWNLWAANTEAFF. In nucleotides, the CDR3 is TGTGCCTGGAATCTTTGGGCAGCGAACACTGAAGCTTTCTTT.

The rearrangement links TRBV6-5 to TRBJ1-1, with 9 bases identical to TRBD1. Looked up from germline, CDR1 is MNHEY and CDR2 is SVGAGI. Germline trimming cut 6 bases from V and 4 bases from J; bases unmatched to any gene: 9. The CDR3 spans 15 residues. As DNA, the CDR3 is TGTGCCAGCAGACCCGGGACAGGGACCGCCACTGAAGCTTTCTTT. Residues: CASRPGTGTATEAFF.

The chain couples TRBV5-6 to TRBJ1-2; D possibly corresponds to TRBD1 (5 bases). V was cut by 0 bases and J by 1 base, with 13 bases left in between. The CDR3 has 16 residues. Germline values: CDR1 SGHDT, CDR2 YYEEEE. CDR3 region: CASSLARGRVNYGYTF. In DNA, the CDR3 is TGTGCCAGCAGCTTGGCCCGGGGGAGGGTTAACTATGGCTACACCTTC.

This clone was observed a few times. The V call is TRBV28, the J call TRBJ1-5, with TRBD1 identical over 10 bases. V gave up 3 bases and J gave up 6 bases; unmatched junction bases: 11. The CDR3 extends over 17 amino acids. Germline CDR1 is MDHEN and CDR2 is SYDVKM. CDR3 amino acids: CASSFRRQGAEPQPQHF. As DNA, the CDR3 is TGTGCCAGCAGTTTCCGACGACAGGGGGCAGAGCCTCAGCCCCAGCATTTT. Full variable domain (rest looked up from reference TRBV28 and TRBJ1-5): DVKVTQSSRYLVKRTGEKVFLECVQDMDHENMFWYRQDPGLGLRLIYFSYDVKMKEKGDIPEGYSVSREKKERFSLILESASTNQTSMYLCASSFRRQGAEPQPQHFGDGTRLSIL.

This chain connects TRBV5-6 to TRBJ1-1; 7 bases agree with TRBD1. Germline trimming cut 5 bases from V and 0 bases from J; bases unmatched to any gene: 4. Germline V lookup: CDR1 SGHDT, CDR2 YYEEEE. The CDR3 has 14 residues. Here the CDR3 reads CASSTGQLNTEAFF. In DNA form, the CDR3 reads TGTGCCAGCAGTACGGGACAGCTGAACACTGAAGCTTTCTTT.